Listed here are 11 T cell receptor beta chains from one sample, sequenced in a study of beta chain features in type 1 diabetes. Study findings and constraints: All four CD4+ subsets from Type 1 diabetes patients carried moderately but significantly shorter TCRB CDR3s.

Their antigen targets remain unknown. Expressed TCRB transcripts were sequenced after all isolated RNA was converted to cDNA. The method was immunoSEQ multiplex PCR; TCRdb's version includes in-frame clones alone and lacks a portion of them. The sample consists of over 300,000 clones, around 9.3% of them appearing once. Sequenced material: central memory CD4+ T cells from blood. The receptors originated from a man younger than 40 with type 1 diabetes.

The sample holds a few counts of this clone. This chain links TRBV9 with TRBJ1-2; the D is unclear. Per germline, CDR1 SGDLS and CDR2 YYNGEE. With 0 bases removed from V and 5 bases from J, the gap between germline ends came to 14 bases. This CDR3 has 15 residues. CDR3 DNA sequence: TGTGCCAGCAGCGTAGACGGCAGCCCTGGGTATGGCTACACCTTC. Encoded protein: CASSVDGSPGYGYTF.

As concerns this clone: The same CDR3 can be traced to other DNA sequences in this sample. The chain combines TRBV14 with TRBJ2-5; TRBD1 matches at 7 bases. Germline CDR1 reads SGHDN; CDR2 reads FVKESK. The CDR3 contains 13 residues. Unmatched junction bases numbered 4, after V lost 4 bases and J lost 5 bases. This CDR3 is CASSLQGRETQYF. The CDR3 region has the DNA TGTGCCAGCAGCCTACAGGGGCGGGAGACCCAGTACTTC.

In its sample, this clone was seen a few times. The rearrangement links TRBV7-9 to TRBJ1-1, with TRBD1 matching 7 bases. The CDR3 runs to 15 residues. The V gene end was trimmed by 4 bases and the J gene end by 5 bases; junction bases not matched to a gene: 10. Germline CDR1 and CDR2: SEHNR and FQNEAQ (reference sequence). CDR3 sequence: CASSSSRGATTEAFF. The CDR3, as DNA: TGTGCCAGCAGCTCTTCCAGGGGGGCGACAACTGAAGCTTTCTTT.

This clone was detected many times. This chain uses TRBV9 with TRBJ2-1, with TRBD1 matching 7 bases. V was clipped by 3 bases and J by 8 bases; unmatched bases: 17. This CDR3 spans 17 amino acids. Germline V gene sequence: CDR1 SGDLS, CDR2 YYNGEE. DNA for the CDR3: TGTGCCAGCAGCGCCTCGCTGGGGGCAGGGGGTTGGGATGAGCAGTTCTTC. Protein sequence: CASSASLGAGGWDEQFF.

The rearrangement links TRBV7-2 to TRBJ1-5; no reliable D call. Trimming stripped 1 base from V and 6 bases from J, with 7 bases between. CDR1 and CDR2 (germline): SGHTA, FQGNSA. The CDR3 contains 13 residues. CDR3 in amino acids: CASSLGEGQPQHF. As DNA, the CDR3 is TGTGCCAGCAGCTTAGGGGAGGGTCAGCCCCAGCATTTT. The complete variable domain, with remaining parts taken from reference TRBV7-2 and TRBJ1-5, reads GAGVSQSPSNKVTEKGKDVELRCDPISGHTALYWYRQSLGQGLEFLIYFQGNSAPDKSGLPSDRFSAERTGGSVSTLTIQRTQQEDSAVYLCASSLGEGQPQHFGDGTRLSIL.

The chain's CDR3 is CAWSVLRDREGAFF. The CDR3 DNA follows: TGTGCCTGGAGTGTACTCAGGGACAGGGAGGGGGCTTTCTTT. The gene calls are TRBV30 and TRBJ1-1, with 9 bases fitting TRBD1. With V trimmed by 0 bases and J by 11 bases, 10 bases remained unmatched. The CDR3 is made up of 14 amino acids. The germline V gene has CDR1 GTSNPN and CDR2 SVGIG (reference sequence).

This clone was counted between two and nine times. V usage is TRBV5-1 and J usage is TRBJ2-1; D uncertain. The CDR3 runs to 14 residues. Germline V gene sequence: CDR1 SGHRS, CDR2 YFSETQ. V shed 0 bases and J shed 1 base, with 5 bases lying between them. CDR3 sequence reads: CASSLEASYNEQFF. The CDR3 nucleotides read TGCGCCAGCAGCTTGGAGGCTTCCTACAATGAGCAGTTCTTC.

This clone was seen ten or more times. This chain connects TRBV6-6 to TRBJ2-3; D uncertain. CDR3 length: 15 residues. Looked up from germline, CDR1 is MNHNY and CDR2 is SVGAGI (reference sequence). The V end lost 0 bases, the J end lost 0 bases, and 7 bases lay between the germline ends. CDR3 sequence: CASSYSSSSTDTQYF. The CDR3 DNA reads as TGTGCCAGCAGTTACTCATCCAGTAGCACAGATACGCAGTATTTT.

The chain recombines TRBV6-1 with TRBJ2-5, with 7 bases aligning to TRBD2. CDR1 is MNHNS and CDR2 is SASEGT in the germline V gene. The CDR3 sequence is 15 residues long. After removal of 6 bases from V and 2 bases from J, the junction contained 9 bases not matched to a gene. CDR3 sequence: CASRGAPAGQETQYF. CDR3 DNA: TGTGCCAGCAGGGGCGCTCCAGCGGGACAAGAGACCCAGTACTTC.

This clone was seen more than once but under ten times. The chain couples TRBV9 to TRBJ2-1; 11 nucleotides line up with TRBD2. The V gene's germline CDR1 is SGDLS and CDR2 YYNGEE. The ends lost 2 bases at V and 9 bases at J; junction bases unmatched: 4. The CDR3 length is 14 residues. The CDR3 protein is CASSVLAGGAEQFF. The CDR3 nucleotides are TGTGCCAGCAGCGTCCTAGCGGGGGGCGCTGAGCAGTTCTTC. Looking up the rest from reference TRBV9 and TRBJ2-1 gives the full variable domain: DSGVTQTPKHLITATGQRVTLRCSPRSGDLSVYWYQQSLDQGLQFLIQYYNGEERAKGNILERFSAQQFPDLHSELNLSSLELGDSALYFCASSVLAGGAEQFFGPGTRLTVL.

This chain connects TRBV4-3 to TRBJ2-7, with a tentative D call TRBD1 (6 bases). CDR1 LGHNA and CDR2 YSLEER come from the germline V gene. Trimming shortened V by 0 bases and J by 7 bases, and 16 bases separated the two germline ends. The CDR3 extends over 15 amino acids. CDR3 sequence: CASSQEWAGVREQYF. The CDR3, as DNA: TGCGCCAGCAGCCAAGAATGGGCAGGGGTGAGGGAGCAGTACTTC.